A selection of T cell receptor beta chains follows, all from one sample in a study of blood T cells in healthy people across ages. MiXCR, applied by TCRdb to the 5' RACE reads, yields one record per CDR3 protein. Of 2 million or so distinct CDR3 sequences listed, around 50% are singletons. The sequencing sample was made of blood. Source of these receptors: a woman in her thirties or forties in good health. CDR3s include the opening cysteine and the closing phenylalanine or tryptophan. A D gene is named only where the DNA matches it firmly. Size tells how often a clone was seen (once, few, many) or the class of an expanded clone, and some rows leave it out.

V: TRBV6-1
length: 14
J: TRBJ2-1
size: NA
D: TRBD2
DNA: TGTGCCAGCAGCGGGACTAGATCGTTGCATGAGCAGTTCTTC
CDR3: CASSGTRSLHEQFF

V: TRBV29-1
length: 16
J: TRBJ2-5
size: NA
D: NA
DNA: TGCAGCGTTGGTAGGGGGTTTAGCGGGCTCCAAGAGACCCAGTACTTC
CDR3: CSVGRGFSGLQETQYF

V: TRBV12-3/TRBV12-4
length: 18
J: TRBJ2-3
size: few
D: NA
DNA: TGTGCCAGCAGTTTAGCGCGGGGACCCCAGACGCTCACAGATACGCAGTATTTT
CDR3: CASSLARGPQTLTDTQYF

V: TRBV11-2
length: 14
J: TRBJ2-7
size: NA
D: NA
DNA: TGTGTCAGCAGCGTTGGGGGAAGCTCCTACGAGCAGTACTTC
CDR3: CVSSVGGSSYEQYF

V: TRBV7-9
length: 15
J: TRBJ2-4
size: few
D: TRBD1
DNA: TGTGCCAGCAGCAAACAGGGGGAGAAGAGTAACATTCAGTACTTC
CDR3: CASSKQGEKSNIQYF

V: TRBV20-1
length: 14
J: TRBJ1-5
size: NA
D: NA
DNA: TGCAGTGCTAGATACCCAGGTAACAATCAGCCCCAGCATTTT
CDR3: CSARYPGNNQPQHF

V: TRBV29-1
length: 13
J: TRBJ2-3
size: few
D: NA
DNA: TGCAGCGTTGAAGATTTACGCACAGATACGCAGTATTTT
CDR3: CSVEDLRTDTQYF

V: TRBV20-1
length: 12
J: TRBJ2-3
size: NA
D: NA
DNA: TGCAGTGCTAGGGATGGTGGAGATACGCAGTATTTT
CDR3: CSARDGGDTQYF

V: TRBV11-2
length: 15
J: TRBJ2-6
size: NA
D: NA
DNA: TGTGCCAGCAGCTTATCGTTGTCTGGGGCCAACGTCCTGACTTTC
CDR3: CASSLSLSGANVLTF

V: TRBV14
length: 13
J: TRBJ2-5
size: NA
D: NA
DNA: TGTGCCAGCAGCCAGGACGTCGGAAAGACCCAGTACTTC
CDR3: CASSQDVGKTQYF

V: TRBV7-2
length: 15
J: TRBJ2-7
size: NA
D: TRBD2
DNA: TGTGCCAGCAGCCGAGGGGCTCTAGCGGGGTACGAGCAGTACTTC
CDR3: CASSRGALAGYEQYF

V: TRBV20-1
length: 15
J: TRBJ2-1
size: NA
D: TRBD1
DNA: TGCAGTGCCTTGGGGGGACAGGGATCGTACAATGAGCAGTTCTTC
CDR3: CSALGGQGSYNEQFF

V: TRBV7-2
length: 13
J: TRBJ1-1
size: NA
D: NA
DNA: TGTGCCAGCACACCGTCCAGGGTAGTGAGTGCTTTCTTT
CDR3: CASTPSRVVSAFF

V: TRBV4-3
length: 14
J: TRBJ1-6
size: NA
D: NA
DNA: TGCGCCAGCAGCCAAGGAATGAATGTACCACCCCTCCACTTT
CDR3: CASSQGMNVPPLHF

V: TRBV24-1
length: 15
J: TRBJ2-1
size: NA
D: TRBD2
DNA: TGTGCCACCAGTGATTCGGGACTACCCTACAATGAGCAGTTCTTC
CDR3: CATSDSGLPYNEQFF

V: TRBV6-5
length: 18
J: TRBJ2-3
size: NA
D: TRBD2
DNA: TGTGCCAGCAGTTACCGGGGACTAGCGGGGGGGCCATCAGATACGCAGTATTTT
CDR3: CASSYRGLAGGPSDTQYF

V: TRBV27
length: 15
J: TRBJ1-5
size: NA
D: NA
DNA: TGTGCCAGCAGTTTAGTGATAGGGTCGGATCAGCCCCAGCATTTT
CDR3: CASSLVIGSDQPQHF

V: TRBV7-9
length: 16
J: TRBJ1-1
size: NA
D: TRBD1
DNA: TGTGCCAGCAGCCGCCGGGACAGGGGAGGAGGCACTGAAGCTTTCTTT
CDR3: CASSRRDRGGGTEAFF

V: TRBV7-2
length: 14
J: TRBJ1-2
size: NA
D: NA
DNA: TGTGCCAGCAGCTCCCAGGGGTTGGTAAATGGCTACACCTTC
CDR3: CASSSQGLVNGYTF

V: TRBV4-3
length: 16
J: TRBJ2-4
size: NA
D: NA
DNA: TGCGCCAGCAGCCAAGAGGGGACCACTAGCTCCTACGAGCGGTACTTC
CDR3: CASSQEGTTSSYERYF

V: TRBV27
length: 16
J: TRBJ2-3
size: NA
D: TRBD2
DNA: TGTGCCAGCAGTCTGACCGCGGGGGGGCCGTCCGATACGCAGTATTTT
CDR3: CASSLTAGGPSDTQYF

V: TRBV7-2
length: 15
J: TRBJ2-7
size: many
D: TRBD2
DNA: TGTGCCAGCAGCCCGACTAGCGGGGGGTACTACGAGCAGTACTTC
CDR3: CASSPTSGGYYEQYF

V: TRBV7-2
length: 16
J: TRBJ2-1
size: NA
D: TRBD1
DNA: TGTGCCAGCAGCTTAAGGGGGGACAGGCCCTACAATGAGCAGTTCTTC
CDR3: CASSLRGDRPYNEQFF

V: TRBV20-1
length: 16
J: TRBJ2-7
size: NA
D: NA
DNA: TGCAGTGCCCCACCCTGGAACCCAGCCAAGGGGTACGAGCAGTACTTC
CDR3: CSAPPWNPAKGYEQYF

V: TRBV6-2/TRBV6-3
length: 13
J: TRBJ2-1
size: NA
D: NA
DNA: TGTGCCAGCAGTTACACACAGGTCGGAGAGCAGTTCTTC
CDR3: CASSYTQVGEQFF

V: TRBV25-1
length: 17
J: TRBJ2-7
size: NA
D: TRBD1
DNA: TGTGCCAGCAGTGAATATCTTCGACAGGGAACCAACTACGAGCAGTACTTC
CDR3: CASSEYLRQGTNYEQYF

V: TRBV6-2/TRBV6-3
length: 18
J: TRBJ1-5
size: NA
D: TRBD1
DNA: TGTGCCAGCAGTTATTACAGGGGGATCTCTTATAGCAATCAGCCCCAGCATTTT
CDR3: CASSYYRGISYSNQPQHF

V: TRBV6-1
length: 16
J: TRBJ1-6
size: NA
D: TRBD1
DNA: TGTGCCAGCAGTTCCGAAGGGGGCAGGCTAAATTCACCCCTCCACTTT
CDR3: CASSSEGGRLNSPLHF

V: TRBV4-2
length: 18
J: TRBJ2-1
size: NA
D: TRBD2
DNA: TGTGCCAGCAGCCAAGAAGAAGGACTAGCGGGTGGCTACAATGAGCAGTTCTTC
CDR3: CASSQEEGLAGGYNEQFF

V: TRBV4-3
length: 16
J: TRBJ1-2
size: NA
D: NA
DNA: TGCGCCAGCAGCCAAGAGGCCCGGGGCCACTGGAGTGGCTACACCTTC
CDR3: CASSQEARGHWSGYTF

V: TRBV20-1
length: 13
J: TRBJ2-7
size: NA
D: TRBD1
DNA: TGCAGTGCTGGGGAGACAGGGTCCTACGAGCAGTACTTC
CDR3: CSAGETGSYEQYF

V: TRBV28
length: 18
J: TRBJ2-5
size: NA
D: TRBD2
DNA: TGTGCCAGCAGTTTATTCCCTTCTAGCGGGGGTATCCAAGAGACCCAGTACTTC
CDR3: CASSLFPSSGGIQETQYF

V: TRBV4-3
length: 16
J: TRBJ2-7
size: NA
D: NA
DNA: TGCGCCAGCAGCCACTACAGGGCAACAAATCTCTACGAGCAGTACTTC
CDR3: CASSHYRATNLYEQYF

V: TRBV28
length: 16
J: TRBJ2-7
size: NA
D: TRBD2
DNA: TGTGCCAGCAGTCCCCATGTACCGGGACTAGCCTACGAGCAGTACTTC
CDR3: CASSPHVPGLAYEQYF

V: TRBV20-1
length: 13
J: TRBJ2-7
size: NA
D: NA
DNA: TGCAGTGCCCCAACGGGCAGGGCCTACGAGCAGTACTTC
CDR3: CSAPTGRAYEQYF

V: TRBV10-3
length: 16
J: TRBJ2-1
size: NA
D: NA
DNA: TGTGCCATCAGTGAGGTGGAGACTAGTTTAACCAATGAGCAGTTCTTC
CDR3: CAISEVETSLTNEQFF

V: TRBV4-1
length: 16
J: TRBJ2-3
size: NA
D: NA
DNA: TGCGCCAGCAGCCGGCTCGGGGTGGCCTACACAGATACGCAGTATTTT
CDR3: CASSRLGVAYTDTQYF

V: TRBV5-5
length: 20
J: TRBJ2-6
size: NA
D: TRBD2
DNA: TGTGCCAGCAGCTTGGTGGGGGGGGGAGAGCTGCCCTCTGGGGCCAACGTCCTGACTTTC
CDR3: CASSLVGGGELPSGANVLTF

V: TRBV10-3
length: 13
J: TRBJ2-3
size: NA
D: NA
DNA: TGTGCCATCAGCGGTCAGGGAAGAGATACGCAGTATTTT
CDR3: CAISGQGRDTQYF

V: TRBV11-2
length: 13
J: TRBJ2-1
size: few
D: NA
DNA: TGTGCCAGCAGCTTAGGATCTAAGGCTGAGCAGTTCTTC
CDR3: CASSLGSKAEQFF

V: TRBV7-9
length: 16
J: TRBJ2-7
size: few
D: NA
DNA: TGTGCCAGCAGCCTCCTCAGTGTTGGGGTCTCCTACGAGCAGTACTTC
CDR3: CASSLLSVGVSYEQYF

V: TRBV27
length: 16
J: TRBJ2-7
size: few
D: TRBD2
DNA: TGTGCCAGCAGTTTATATCGGTCGGGGACTACCTACGAGCAGTACTTC
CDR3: CASSLYRSGTTYEQYF

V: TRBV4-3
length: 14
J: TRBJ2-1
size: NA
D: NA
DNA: TGCGCCAGCAGCCAAGTATGGAGGGACAATGAGCAGTTCTTC
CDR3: CASSQVWRDNEQFF

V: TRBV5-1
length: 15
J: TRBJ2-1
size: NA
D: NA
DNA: TGCGCCAGCAGCGTTAGCGGTCAGACCTACAATGAGCAGTTCTTC
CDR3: CASSVSGQTYNEQFF

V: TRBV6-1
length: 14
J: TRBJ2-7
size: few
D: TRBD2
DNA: TGTGCCAGCAGTGAAGCGCGGGGGGGGATCGAGCAGTACTTC
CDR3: CASSEARGGIEQYF

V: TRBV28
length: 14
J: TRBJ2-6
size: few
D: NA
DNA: TGTGCCAGCAGCCTGGACAGCTGGGCCAACGTCCTGACTTTC
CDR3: CASSLDSWANVLTF

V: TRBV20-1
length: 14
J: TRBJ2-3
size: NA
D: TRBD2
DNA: TGCAGTGCTAGGTCCCTAGCGGAAGGAGATACGCAGTATTTT
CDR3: CSARSLAEGDTQYF

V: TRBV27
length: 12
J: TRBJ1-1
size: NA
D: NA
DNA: TGTGCCAGCAGGGATTTGTGCACTGAAGCTTTCTTT
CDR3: CASRDLCTEAFF

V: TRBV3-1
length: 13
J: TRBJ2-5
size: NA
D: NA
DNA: TGTGCCAGCAGAGCAGGGGAGTGGGAGACCCAGTACTTC
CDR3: CASRAGEWETQYF

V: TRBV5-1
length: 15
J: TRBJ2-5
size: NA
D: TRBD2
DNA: TGCGCCAGCAGCTTTGGCGGGGGGGCCGAAGAGACCCAGTACTTC
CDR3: CASSFGGGAEETQYF

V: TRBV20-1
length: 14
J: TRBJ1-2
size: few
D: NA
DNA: TGCAGTGCTAGAGATAAGGGAACAGATTATGGCTACACCTTC
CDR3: CSARDKGTDYGYTF

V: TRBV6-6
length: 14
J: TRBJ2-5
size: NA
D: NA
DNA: TGTGCCAGCAGTTACCCGCAGGGCGCAGAGACCCAGTACTTC
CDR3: CASSYPQGAETQYF